The 6 T cell receptor beta chains reported below all come from one sample, sequenced in a study of a mutant IDH1 vaccine in newly diagnosed glioma. Data came from immunoSEQ multiplex PCR; TCRdb stores just in-frame clones and leaves some out. The sample has roughly 39,000 clones, approximately 85% seen once. Time point here: week 5, during vaccination. Each dose of the vaccine consisted of 300 ug of mutant IDH1 20-mer peptide, with topical imiquimod. No antigens are known for them. The sequences come from PBMCs, collected from a glioma patient whose treatment included an IDH1 peptide vaccine. The source of these receptors is a man between 40 and 49 years old with glioma.

The V and J genes are TRBV5-1 and TRBJ2-7; D gene ambiguous. CDR3 length: 14 residues. Trimming cost V 1 base and J 7 bases, with 15 bases left between them. Germline loops: CDR1 SGHRS, CDR2 YFSETQ. CDR3 residues: CASSLSRSLREQYF. CDR3 nucleotide sequence: TGCGCCAGCAGCTTGTCTCGCTCTCTGAGGGAGCAGTACTTC.

A remark on this clone: At one end, the junction sequence differs from germline, possibly due to a read error. The CDR3 DNA is TGTGCCAGCACCTTGACCGGACAGCCAAGGGAGACCCAGTACTTC. This gives the protein CASTLTGQPRETQYF. The rearrangement links TRBV5-6 to TRBJ2-5, with a possible D match to TRBD1 (6 bases). CDR1 is SGHDT, CDR2 YYEEEE, per germline. The CDR3 loop spans 15 amino acids. Drawing the rest from reference TRBV5-6 and TRBJ2-5, the complete variable domain is DAGVTQSPTHLIKTRGQQVTLRCSPKSGHDTVSWYQQALGQGPQFIFQYYEEEERQRGNFPDRFSGHQFPNYSSELNVNALLLGDSALYLCASTLTGQPRETQYFGPGTRLLVL.

The V and J genes are TRBV5-5 and TRBJ1-5; TRBD1 aligns across 9 bases. The germline CDR1 and CDR2 sequences are SGHKS and YYEKEE (reference sequence). The CDR3 has 16 amino acids. J lost 7 bases, V lost 4 bases, and 12 bases had no gene match. CDR3 in DNA: TGTGCCAGCAGCGAGAAACAGGGGGCGGGGGGACAGCCCCAGCATTTT. Its translation is CASSEKQGAGGQPQHF.

The gene calls are TRBV18 and TRBJ2-7, with 9 bases that match TRBD1. Germline V gives CDR1 KGHSH, CDR2 LQKENI. This CDR3 is 15 amino acids long. V dropped 0 bases and J dropped 3; count of bases not matched to a gene: 3. The CDR3 DNA sequence: TGTGCCAGCTCACCACCCGGGACAGGGCTCTACGAGCAGTACTTC. This encodes CASSPPGTGLYEQYF.

The chain has TRBV10-3 and TRBJ2-7, with D perhaps TRBD1 (6 bases). There are 20 residues in the CDR3. From germline, CDR1 is ENHRY and CDR2 SYGVKD. V dropped 3 bases and J dropped 0 bases, with 27 bases sitting between them. CDR3 bases: TGTGCCATCAGTGATGAGACTGAGGACAGACTAATACCGAGCTCCTACGAGCAGTACTTC. This sequence encodes CAISDETEDRLIPSSYEQYF.

J is TRBJ2-2 and V is TRBV7-9; the D is unclear. V dropped 5 bases and J dropped 0 bases, with 16 bases sitting between them. Germline V gene data show CDR1 as SEHNR and CDR2 as FQNEAQ (reference sequence). This CDR3 is built from 17 residues. The CDR3 protein is CASSLRTSTPNTGELFF. CDR3 coding DNA: TGTGCCAGCAGCCTCCGTACGTCCACCCCGAACACCGGGGAGCTGTTTTTT.